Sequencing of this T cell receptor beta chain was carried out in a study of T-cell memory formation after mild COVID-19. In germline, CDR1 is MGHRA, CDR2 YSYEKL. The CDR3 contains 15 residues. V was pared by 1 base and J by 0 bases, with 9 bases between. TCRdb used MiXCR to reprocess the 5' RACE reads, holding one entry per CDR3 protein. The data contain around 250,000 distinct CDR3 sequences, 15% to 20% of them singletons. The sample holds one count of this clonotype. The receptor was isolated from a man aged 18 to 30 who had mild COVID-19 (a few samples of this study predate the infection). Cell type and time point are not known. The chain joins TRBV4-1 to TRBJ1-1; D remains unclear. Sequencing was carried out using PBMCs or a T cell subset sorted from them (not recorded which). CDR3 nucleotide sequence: TGCGCCAGCAGCCAAGTAATTCGGCTGAACACTGAAGCTTTCTTT. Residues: CASSQVIRLNTEAFF.